Sequencing of this TCR beta chain was carried out in a study of T-cell reconstitution after alpha-beta-depleted transplantation in children. Germline CDR1 is SEHNR and CDR2 is FQNEAQ (reference sequence). The V end lost 4 bases, the J end lost 6 bases, and 7 bases lay between the germline ends. The CDR3 extends over 11 amino acids. This clonotype was picked up many times. Its antigen is not known. General study points: Roughly two months post-transplant, alpha-beta T cells reportedly originated from several hundred graft clones that had expanded.

TCRbeta library preparation incorporated unique molecular identifiers. MiXCR, applied by TCRdb to the PCR reads, yields one record per CDR3 protein. The sample records 130,000 to 150,000 distinct CDR3 sequences, around 8.8% being singletons. This specimen was PBMCs, mostly from graft donor cells, taken 180 days after TCRalphabeta/CD19-depleted stem cell transplant. This chain connects TRBV7-9 to TRBJ2-7; TRBD1 might be the D (6 bases). The sequence was collected from a female patient aged 2-9 years who had a stem cell transplant for congenital amegakaryocytic thrombocytopenia, so the T cells may come from the graft donor. The chain's CDR3 is CASSSGVEQYF. CDR3 coding DNA: TGTGCCAGCAGCTCAGGGGTCGAGCAGTACTTC.